This T cell receptor beta chain was identified in a study of shared clonotypes between healthy human individuals. General study results and limits: Despite large depth, rarefaction showed incomplete sorted-subset sequencing. Non-shared clonotypes showed lower generation probabilities than clonotypes common to all four donors.

This CDR3 spans 15 amino acids. Per the germline V gene, CDR1 is SGHRS and CDR2 is YFSETQ. V shed 3 bases and J 6 bases; nucleotides not matched to a gene: 10. Assay execution proceeded at the deep level. This table comes from immunoSEQ multiplex PCR, and its TCRdb copy is limited to in-frame clones, with some not included. The table records more than 2,000,000 clones, roughly nine tenths of them present only once. Study donors comprised healthy, HIV-negative adults devoid of recent acute infection or vaccination. This clone has only one observation. What it binds is unknown. The material sequenced was naive CD4+ T cells sorted from blood. Noted subset: CD45RA+ positively selected. The chain recombines TRBV5-1 with TRBJ2-7, with 9 bases aligning to TRBD1. The clonotype comes from a young man in good health. This CDR3 reads CASSWNRDRASEQYF. The CDR3 nucleotides are TGCGCCAGCAGCTGGAATCGGGACAGGGCTAGCGAGCAGTACTTC.